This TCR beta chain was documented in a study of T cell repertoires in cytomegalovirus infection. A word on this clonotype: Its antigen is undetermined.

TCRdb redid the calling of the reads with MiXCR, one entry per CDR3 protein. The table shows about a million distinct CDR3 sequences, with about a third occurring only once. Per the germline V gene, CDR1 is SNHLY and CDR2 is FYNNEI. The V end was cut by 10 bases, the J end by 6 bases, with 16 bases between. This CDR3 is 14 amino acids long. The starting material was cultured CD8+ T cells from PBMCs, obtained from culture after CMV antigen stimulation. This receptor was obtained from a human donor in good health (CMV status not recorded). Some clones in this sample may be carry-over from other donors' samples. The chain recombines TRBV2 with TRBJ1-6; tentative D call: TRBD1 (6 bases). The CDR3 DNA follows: TGTGCCACTTTATCTCGGGGGGCTAATTCACCCCTCCACTTT. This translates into CATLSRGANSPLHF.